This TCR beta chain was identified in a study of cytomegalovirus exposure and HLA in healthy donors. A multiplex PCR was run with 60 Vbeta primers and 13 Jbeta primers. Sequencing used immunoSEQ multiplex PCR; TCRdb keeps in-frame clones, though not all of them. The sample comprises some 130,000 clones, roughly 80% of which are singletons, and under 2.5% rests with the top ten. The study sampled nominally healthy donors, though unrecorded immune exposures were likely. This clone was observed a handful of times. This CDR3 is built from 17 residues. Germline V gives CDR1 SGHTA, CDR2 FQGNSA. J was trimmed by 3 bases and V by 0 bases; bases with no gene match: 4.

The chain couples TRBV7-2 to TRBJ2-7; 14 nucleotides agree with TRBD2. The receptor's source is a man aged 30 to 45 in good health and CMV-seronegative. The sample was PBMCs. Written as DNA, the CDR3 is TGTGCCAGCAGCTTAGCCGGGACTAGCGGGAGTCTCTACGAGCAGTACTTC. It encodes CASSLAGTSGSLYEQYF.